This is a list of T cell receptor beta chains from one sample in a study of blood T cell repertoires in COVID-19. The data were produced by immunoSEQ multiplex PCR, yet TCRdb's version contains in-frame clones alone and is incomplete. Among hundreds of thousands of clones, about 85% were seen once, and the ten largest hold 2% to 3%. The material sequenced was PBMCs or T cells enriched from blood (not recorded which). All receptors come from a woman between 45 and 60 years old who had recovered from COVID-19. Both conserved end residues are part of each CDR3. D genes are given only for firm matches. Only part of the rows carry a size: once, few, many, or a class if the clone is expanded.

CDR3aa,CDR3nt,j_gene,d_gene,abundance,v_gene
CASILHGGFTEAFF,TGTGCCAGCATCCTACATGGGGGCTTCACTGAAGCTTTCTTT,TRBJ1-1,.,.,TRBV7-2
CASSLRGNEQFF,TGTGCCAGCAGTTTACGGGGCAATGAGCAGTTCTTC,TRBJ2-1,.,.,TRBV28
CASSPSGSNNEQFF,TGTGCCAGCAGCCCTAGCGGGAGTAATAATGAGCAGTTCTTC,TRBJ2-1,TRBD2,.,TRBV27
CASKELATSLYGAAF,TGTGCCAGCAAAGAATTGGCGACCTCTTTATATGGGGCGGCCTTC,TRBJ1-2,.,.,TRBV6-5
CASSLRVPTDTQYF,TGTGCCAGCAGCCTCCGGGTTCCCACAGATACGCAGTATTTT,TRBJ2-3,.,few,TRBV4-2
CASSIGSGPTYEQYF,TGTGCCAGTAGTATAGGCAGCGGGCCGACCTACGAGCAGTACTTC,TRBJ2-7,.,.,TRBV19
CASGIADRSSGNTIYF,TGTGCCAGCGGGATCGCGGACAGGAGCTCTGGAAACACCATATATTTT,TRBJ1-3,TRBD1,.,TRBV6-6
CASSIGSSGIRTDTQYF,TGTGCCAGTAGTATAGGTTCTAGCGGGATTCGCACAGATACGCAGTATTTT,TRBJ2-3,TRBD2,.,TRBV19
CASSLDGTGPYEQYF,TGTGCCAGCAGCTTAGACGGGACAGGGCCCTACGAGCAGTACTTC,TRBJ2-7,TRBD1,.,TRBV11-2
CASSSNYEQYF,TGTGCCAGCAGCAGCAACTACGAGCAGTACTTC,TRBJ2-7,.,.,TRBV7-9
CASSETGGLTDTQYF,TGTGCCAGCAGCGAGACAGGGGGCCTCACAGATACGCAGTATTTT,TRBJ2-3,TRBD1,.,TRBV2
CASSLRQGEAFF,TGTGCCAGCAGCCTAAGACAGGGTGAAGCTTTCTTT,TRBJ1-1,TRBD1,.,TRBV5-6
CASSPGQGFEAFF,TGTGCCAGCAGTCCGGGACAGGGCTTTGAAGCTTTCTTT,TRBJ1-1,TRBD1,.,TRBV12-3/TRBV12-4
CASSFRLNQPQHF,TGTGCCAGCAGTTTCAGACTGAATCAGCCCCAGCATTTT,TRBJ1-5,.,.,TRBV28
CASSLQEGTQYF,TGTGCCAGCTCACTACAGGAAGGGACCCAGTACTTC,TRBJ2-5,.,.,TRBV18
CASSRTGVNEKLFF,TGTGCCAGCAGCCGGACAGGGGTTAATGAAAAACTGTTTTTT,TRBJ1-4,TRBD1,.,TRBV9
CASSPFGAGVKETQYF,TGTGCCAGCAGTCCATTCGGGGCGGGGGTTAAAGAGACCCAGTACTTC,TRBJ2-5,TRBD2,.,TRBV27
CASSPASGGAEQFF,TGTGCCAGCAGCCCGGCTAGCGGGGGGGCCGAGCAGTTCTTC,TRBJ2-1,TRBD2,.,TRBV7-3